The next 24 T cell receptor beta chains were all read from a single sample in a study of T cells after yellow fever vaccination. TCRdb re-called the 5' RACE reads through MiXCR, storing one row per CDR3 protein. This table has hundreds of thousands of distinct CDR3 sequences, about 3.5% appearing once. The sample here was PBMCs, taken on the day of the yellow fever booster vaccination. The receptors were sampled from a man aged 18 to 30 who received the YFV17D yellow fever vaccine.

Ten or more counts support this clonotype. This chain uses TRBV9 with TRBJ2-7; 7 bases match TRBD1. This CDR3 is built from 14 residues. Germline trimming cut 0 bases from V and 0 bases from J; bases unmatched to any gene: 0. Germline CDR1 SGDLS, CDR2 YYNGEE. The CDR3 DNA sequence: TGTGCCAGCAGCGTAGAGGGGGCCTCCTACGAGCAGTACTTC. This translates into CASSVEGASYEQYF.

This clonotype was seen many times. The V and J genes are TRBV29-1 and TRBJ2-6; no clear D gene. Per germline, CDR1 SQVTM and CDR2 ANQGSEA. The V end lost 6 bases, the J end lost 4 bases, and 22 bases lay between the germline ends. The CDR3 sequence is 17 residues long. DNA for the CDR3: TGCAGCGTGGTCGCCGAAACACAATATTTCGGGGCCAACGTCCTGACTTTC. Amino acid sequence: CSVVAETQYFGANVLTF. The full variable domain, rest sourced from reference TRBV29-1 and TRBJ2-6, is SAVISQKPSRDICQRGTSLTIQCQVDSQVTMMFWYRQQPGQSLTLIATANQGSEATYESGFVIDKFPISRPNLTFSTLTVSNMSPEDSSIYLCSVVAETQYFGANVLTFGAGSRLTVL.

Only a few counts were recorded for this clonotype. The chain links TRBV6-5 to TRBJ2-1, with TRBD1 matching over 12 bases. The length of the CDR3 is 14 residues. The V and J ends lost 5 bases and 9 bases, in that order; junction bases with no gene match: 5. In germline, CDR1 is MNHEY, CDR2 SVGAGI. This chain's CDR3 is CASSHGTGGGEQFF. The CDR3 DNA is TGTGCCAGCAGTCACGGGACAGGGGGCGGTGAGCAGTTCTTC.

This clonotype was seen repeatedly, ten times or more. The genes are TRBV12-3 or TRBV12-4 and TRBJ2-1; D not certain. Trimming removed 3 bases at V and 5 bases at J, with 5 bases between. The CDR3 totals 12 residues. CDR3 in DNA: TGTGCCAGCAGTTTTGAGGACAATGAGCAGTTCTTC. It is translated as CASSFEDNEQFF.

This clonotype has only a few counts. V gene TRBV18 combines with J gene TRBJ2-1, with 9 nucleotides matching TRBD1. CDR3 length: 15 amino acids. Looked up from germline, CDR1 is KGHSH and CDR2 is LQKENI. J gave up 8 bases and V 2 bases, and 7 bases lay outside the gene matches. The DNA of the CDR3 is TGTGCCAGCTCACCAGGGGGACAGGGATTCGATGAGCAGTTCTTC. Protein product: CASSPGGQGFDEQFF.

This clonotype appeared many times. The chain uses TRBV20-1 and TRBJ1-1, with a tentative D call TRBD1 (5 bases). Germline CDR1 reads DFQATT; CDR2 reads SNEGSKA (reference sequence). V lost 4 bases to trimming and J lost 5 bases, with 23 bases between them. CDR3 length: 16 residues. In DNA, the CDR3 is TGCAGTGCTACCGAAGGGGCAGGGTTTGGCGGGACTGAAGCTTTCTTT. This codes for CSATEGAGFGGTEAFF.

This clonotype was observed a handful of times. The CDR3 bases are TGTGCCAGCAGCCACAGAGGGAGGGGGGCCTACAATGAGCAGTTCTTC. Translated: CASSHRGRGAYNEQFF. This chain uses TRBV14 with TRBJ2-1; D is perhaps TRBD2 (7 bases). The CDR3 covers 16 residues. The V gene's germline CDR1 is SGHDN and CDR2 FVKESK. The germline V and J ends were trimmed by 3 bases and 2 bases, with 14 bases remaining between them.

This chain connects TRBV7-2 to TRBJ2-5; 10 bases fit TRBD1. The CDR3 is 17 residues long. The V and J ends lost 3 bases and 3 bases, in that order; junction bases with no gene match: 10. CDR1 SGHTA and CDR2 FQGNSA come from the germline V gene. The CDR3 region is CASSFLPPGTGEETQYF. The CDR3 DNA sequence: TGTGCCAGCAGCTTCCTTCCACCCGGGACAGGGGAAGAGACCCAGTACTTC.

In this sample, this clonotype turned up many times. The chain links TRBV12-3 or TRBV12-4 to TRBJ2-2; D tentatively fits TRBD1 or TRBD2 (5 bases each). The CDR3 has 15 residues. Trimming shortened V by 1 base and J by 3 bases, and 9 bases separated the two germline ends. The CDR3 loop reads CASSLGGTYTGELFF. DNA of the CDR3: TGTGCCAGCAGTTTAGGGGGGACCTACACCGGGGAGCTGTTTTTT.

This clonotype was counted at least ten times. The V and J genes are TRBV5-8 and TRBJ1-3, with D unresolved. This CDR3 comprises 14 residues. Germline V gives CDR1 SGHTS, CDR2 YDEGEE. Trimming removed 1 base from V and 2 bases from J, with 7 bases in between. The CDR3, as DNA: TGTGCCAGCAGCTTGCTAGGGACTGGAAACACCATATATTTT. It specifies CASSLLGTGNTIYF.

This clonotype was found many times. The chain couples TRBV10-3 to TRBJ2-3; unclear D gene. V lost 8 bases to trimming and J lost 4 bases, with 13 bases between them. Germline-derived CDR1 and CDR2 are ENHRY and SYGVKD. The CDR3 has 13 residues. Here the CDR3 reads CAIGIAGADTQYF. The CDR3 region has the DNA TGTGCCATCGGGATAGCAGGTGCAGATACGCAGTATTTT.

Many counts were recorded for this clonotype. DNA for the CDR3: TGTGCCAGCAGCAAAGATCGGCCGCTAGAGCAGTACGTC. Protein product: CASSKDRPLEQYV. The chain couples TRBV21-1 to TRBJ2-7. TRBV21-1 constitutes a pseudogene. The CDR3 is made up of 13 amino acids.

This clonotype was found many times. The CDR3 spells CASNSGGYQPQHF. The CDR3 bases are TGTGCCAGCAATTCGGGGGGCTACCAGCCCCAGCATTTT. The rearrangement uses TRBV28 and TRBJ1-5, with TRBD1 as a possible D gene (6 bases). This CDR3 region has 13 residues. Trimming shortened V by 7 bases and J by 7 bases, and 14 bases separated the two germline ends. Germline-derived CDR1 and CDR2 are MDHEN and SYDVKM.

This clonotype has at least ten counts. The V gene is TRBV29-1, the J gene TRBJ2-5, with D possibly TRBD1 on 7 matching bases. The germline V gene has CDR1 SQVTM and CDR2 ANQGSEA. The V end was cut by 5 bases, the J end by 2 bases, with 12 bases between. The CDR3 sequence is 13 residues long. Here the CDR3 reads CSVHGGQQETQYF. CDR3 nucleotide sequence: TGCAGCGTTCACGGGGGACAGCAAGAGACCCAGTACTTC.

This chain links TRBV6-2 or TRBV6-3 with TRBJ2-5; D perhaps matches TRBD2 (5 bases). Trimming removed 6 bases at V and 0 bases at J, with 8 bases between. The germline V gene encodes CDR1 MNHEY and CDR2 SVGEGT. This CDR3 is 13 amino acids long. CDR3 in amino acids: CASRRANQETQYF. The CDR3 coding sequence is TGTGCCAGCAGGCGGGCGAACCAAGAGACCCAGTACTTC.

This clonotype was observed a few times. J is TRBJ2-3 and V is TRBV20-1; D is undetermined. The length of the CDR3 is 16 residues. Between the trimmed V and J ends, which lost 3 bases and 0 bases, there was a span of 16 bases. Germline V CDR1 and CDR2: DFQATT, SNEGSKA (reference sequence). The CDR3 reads CSASPPRSGSTDTQYF. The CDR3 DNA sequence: TGCAGTGCTAGTCCCCCGCGGAGTGGAAGCACAGATACGCAGTATTTT.

Written as DNA, the CDR3 is TGTGCCTGGAGTCGGGACAGCATTCCAAACATTCAGTACTTC. Translating gives CAWSRDSIPNIQYF. The rearrangement uses TRBV30 and TRBJ2-4; 7 bases agree with TRBD1. V trimming: 2 bases; J trimming: 6 bases; junction bases outside the gene matches: 7. The germline CDR1 and CDR2 sequences are GTSNPN and SVGIG (reference sequence). The CDR3 loop spans 14 amino acids.

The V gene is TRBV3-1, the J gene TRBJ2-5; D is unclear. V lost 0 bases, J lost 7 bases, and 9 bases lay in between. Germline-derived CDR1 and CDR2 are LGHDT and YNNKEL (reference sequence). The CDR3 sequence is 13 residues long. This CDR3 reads CASSQDRRATQYF. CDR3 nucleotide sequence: TGTGCCAGCAGCCAAGATCGGAGAGCGACCCAGTACTTC.

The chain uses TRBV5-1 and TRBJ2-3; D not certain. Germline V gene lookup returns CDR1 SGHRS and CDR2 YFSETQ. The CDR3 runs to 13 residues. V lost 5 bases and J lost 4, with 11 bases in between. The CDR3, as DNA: TGCGCCAGCAGACCTAGTTCGGCAGATACGCAGTATTTT. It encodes CASRPSSADTQYF.

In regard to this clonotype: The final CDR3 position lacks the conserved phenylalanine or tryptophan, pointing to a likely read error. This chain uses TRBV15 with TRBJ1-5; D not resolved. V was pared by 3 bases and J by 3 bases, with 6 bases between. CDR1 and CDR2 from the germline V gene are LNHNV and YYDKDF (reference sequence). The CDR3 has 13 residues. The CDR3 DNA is TGTGCCACCAGCAGTAAGGTCAATCAGCCCCAGCATATT. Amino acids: CATSSKVNQPQHI.

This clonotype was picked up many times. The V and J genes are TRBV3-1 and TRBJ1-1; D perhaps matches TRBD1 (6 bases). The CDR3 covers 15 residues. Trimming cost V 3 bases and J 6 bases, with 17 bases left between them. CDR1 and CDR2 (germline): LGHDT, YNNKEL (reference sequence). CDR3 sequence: CASSHAGANAPEAFF. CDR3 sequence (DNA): TGTGCCAGCAGCCATGCAGGGGCGAACGCCCCTGAAGCTTTCTTT.

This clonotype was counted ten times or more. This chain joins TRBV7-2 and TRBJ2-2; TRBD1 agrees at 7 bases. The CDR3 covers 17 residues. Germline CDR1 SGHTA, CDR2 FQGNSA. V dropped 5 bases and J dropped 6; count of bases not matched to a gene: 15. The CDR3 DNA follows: TGTGCCAGCAGCCTGACATGGGACAGTATAGGCTCCGGGGAGCTGTTTTTT. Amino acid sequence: CASSLTWDSIGSGELFF.

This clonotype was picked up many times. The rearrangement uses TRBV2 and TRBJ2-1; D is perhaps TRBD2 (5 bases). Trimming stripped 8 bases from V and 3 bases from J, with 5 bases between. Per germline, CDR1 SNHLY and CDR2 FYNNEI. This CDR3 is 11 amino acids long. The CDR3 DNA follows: TGTGCCAGCGGGAGCTACAATGAGCAGTTCTTC. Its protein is CASGSYNEQFF.

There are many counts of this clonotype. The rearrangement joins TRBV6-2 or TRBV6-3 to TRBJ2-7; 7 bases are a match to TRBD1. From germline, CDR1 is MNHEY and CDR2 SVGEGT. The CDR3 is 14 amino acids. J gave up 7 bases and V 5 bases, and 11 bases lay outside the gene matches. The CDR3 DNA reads TGTGCCAGCAGTCCGGGACAGACCCGCGGAGAGCAGTACTTC. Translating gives CASSPGQTRGEQYF.